These T cell receptor beta chains were read from a single sample in a study of cytomegalovirus exposure and HLA in healthy donors. The table came from immunoSEQ multiplex PCR; TCRdb's copy has only in-frame clones and leaves some out. This table has about 130,000 clones, roughly 15% appearing once. Material for sequencing was PBMCs. The receptors shown here come from a female donor in good health and CMV-seropositive. Both conserved end residues are part of each CDR3. Each record gives: V gene, clone size, J gene, D gene, CDR3 protein, CDR3 DNA. The D gene is left open where the match is weak. Clone size appears in some rows only: once, few, many, or a class for an expanded clone.

V gene: TRBV12-1; clone size: NA; J gene: TRBJ1-1; D gene: NA; CDR3 protein: CASSFYNGNTEAFF; CDR3 DNA: TGTGCCAGCAGCTTTTACAATGGTAACACTGAAGCTTTCTTT
V gene: TRBV10-3; clone size: NA; J gene: TRBJ1-5; D gene: NA; CDR3 protein: CAISDSRDQPQHF; CDR3 DNA: TGTGCCATCAGCGATTCTCGAGATCAGCCCCAGCATTTT
V gene: TRBV7-2; clone size: NA; J gene: TRBJ1-1; D gene: TRBD1; CDR3 protein: CASSIRSGQGNTEAFF; CDR3 DNA: TGTGCCAGCAGTATCAGGTCGGGACAGGGGAACACTGAAGCTTTCTTT
V gene: TRBV6-5; clone size: few; J gene: TRBJ1-2; D gene: TRBD1; CDR3 protein: CASSYSGTGEWGYTF; CDR3 DNA: TGTGCCAGCAGTTACTCGGGTACAGGGGAGTGGGGCTACACCTTC
V gene: TRBV5-1; clone size: NA; J gene: TRBJ2-1; D gene: TRBD2; CDR3 protein: CASSLSGSSYNEQFF; CDR3 DNA: TGCGCCAGCAGCCTTAGCGGGAGTTCATACAATGAGCAGTTCTTC
V gene: TRBV4-3; clone size: NA; J gene: TRBJ1-4; D gene: NA; CDR3 protein: CASSQTRGAPNEKLFF; CDR3 DNA: TGCGCCAGCAGCCAAACAAGGGGCGCACCTAATGAAAAACTGTTTTTT
V gene: TRBV6-5; clone size: few; J gene: TRBJ2-6; D gene: NA; CDR3 protein: CATARVGAGANVLTF; CDR3 DNA: TGTGCCACCGCGCGTGTGGGAGCTGGGGCCAACGTCCTGACTTTC
V gene: TRBV6-5; clone size: NA; J gene: TRBJ2-7; D gene: TRBD1; CDR3 protein: CASSGDRVPYEQYF; CDR3 DNA: TGTGCCAGCAGTGGGGACAGGGTCCCCTACGAGCAGTACTTC
V gene: TRBV5-1; clone size: NA; J gene: TRBJ1-1; D gene: NA; CDR3 protein: CASSFSSLNTEAFF; CDR3 DNA: TGCGCCAGCAGCTTCAGTTCCCTGAACACTGAAGCTTTCTTT
V gene: TRBV7-2; clone size: NA; J gene: TRBJ2-5; D gene: TRBD1; CDR3 protein: CASSLRGQETQYF; CDR3 DNA: TGTGCCAGCAGCTTGAGGGGGCAGGAGACCCAGTACTTC